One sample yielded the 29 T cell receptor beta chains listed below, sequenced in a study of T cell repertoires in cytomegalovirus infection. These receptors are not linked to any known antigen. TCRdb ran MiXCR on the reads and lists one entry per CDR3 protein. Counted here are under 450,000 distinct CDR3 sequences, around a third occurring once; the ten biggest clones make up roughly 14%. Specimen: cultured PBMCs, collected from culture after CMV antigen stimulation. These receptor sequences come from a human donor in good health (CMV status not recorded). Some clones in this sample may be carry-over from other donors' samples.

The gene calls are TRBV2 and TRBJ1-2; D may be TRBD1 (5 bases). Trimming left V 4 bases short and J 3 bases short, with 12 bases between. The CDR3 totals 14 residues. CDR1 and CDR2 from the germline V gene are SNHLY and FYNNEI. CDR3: CASSAMGLDYGYTF. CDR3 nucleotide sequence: TGTGCCAGCAGTGCTATGGGGCTGGACTATGGCTACACCTTC.

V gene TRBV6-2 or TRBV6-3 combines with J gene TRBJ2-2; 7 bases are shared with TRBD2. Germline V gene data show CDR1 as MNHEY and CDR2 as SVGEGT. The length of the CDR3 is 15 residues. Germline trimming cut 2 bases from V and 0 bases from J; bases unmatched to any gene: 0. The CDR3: CASSYTSANTGELFF. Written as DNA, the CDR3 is TGTGCCAGCAGTTACACTAGCGCGAACACCGGGGAGCTGTTTTTT.

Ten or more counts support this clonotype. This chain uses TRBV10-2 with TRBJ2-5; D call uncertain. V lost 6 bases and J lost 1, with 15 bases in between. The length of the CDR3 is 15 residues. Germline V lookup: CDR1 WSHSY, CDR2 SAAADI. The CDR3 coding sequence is TGCGCCAGCAGCACAATGACCCGGGCCCAAGAGACCCAGTACTTC. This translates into CASSTMTRAQETQYF.

This chain's CDR3 is CASSFRGGGTYEQYV. The CDR3 DNA reads as TGTGCCAGCAGTTTCCGCGGGGGAGGGACCTACGAGCAGTACGTC. The chain employs TRBV27 and TRBJ2-7; 7 positions match TRBD2. The CDR3 covers 15 residues. The J segment lost 2 bases and the V segment lost 3 bases, leaving 7 bases of the junction unmatched. Germline CDR1 MNHEY, CDR2 SMNVEV (reference sequence).

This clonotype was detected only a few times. The CDR3, as DNA: TGTGCCAGCAGCCCCCTAGTGGAAGAGACCCAGTACTTC. Translation gives CASSPLVEETQYF. This sequence joins TRBV7-2 and TRBJ2-5, with unresolved D. V lost 5 bases to trimming and J lost 3 bases, with 10 bases between them. The CDR3 loop spans 13 amino acids. The V gene's germline CDR1 is SGHTA and CDR2 FQGNSA.

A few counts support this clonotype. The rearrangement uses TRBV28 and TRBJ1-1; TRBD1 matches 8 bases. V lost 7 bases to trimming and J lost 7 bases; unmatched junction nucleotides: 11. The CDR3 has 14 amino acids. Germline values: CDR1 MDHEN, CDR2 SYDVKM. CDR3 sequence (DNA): TGTGCCAGCACCCTGGACAGGGCGGACCTTGAAGCTTTCTTT. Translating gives CASTLDRADLEAFF.

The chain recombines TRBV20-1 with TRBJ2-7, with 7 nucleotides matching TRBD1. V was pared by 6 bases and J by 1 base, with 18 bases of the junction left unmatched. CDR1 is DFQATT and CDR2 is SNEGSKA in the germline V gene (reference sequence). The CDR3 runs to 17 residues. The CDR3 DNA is TGCAGTGCCCGAAAACCCCCCCCCCCGACAGGGTCCTACGAGCAGTACTTC. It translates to CSARKPPPPTGSYEQYF.

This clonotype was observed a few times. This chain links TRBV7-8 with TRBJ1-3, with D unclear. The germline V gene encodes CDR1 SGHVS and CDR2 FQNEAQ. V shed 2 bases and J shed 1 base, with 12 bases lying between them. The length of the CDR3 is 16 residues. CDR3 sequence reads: CASSLFGVESGNTIYF. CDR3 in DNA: TGTGCCAGCAGCTTATTTGGGGTAGAGTCTGGAAACACCATATATTTT.

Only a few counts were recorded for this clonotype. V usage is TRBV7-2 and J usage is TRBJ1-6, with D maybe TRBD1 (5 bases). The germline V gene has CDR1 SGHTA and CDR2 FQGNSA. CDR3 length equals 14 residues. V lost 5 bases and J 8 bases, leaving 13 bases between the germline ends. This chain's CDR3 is CASSIGREDSPLHF. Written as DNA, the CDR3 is TGTGCCAGCAGCATCGGCAGGGAGGATTCACCCCTCCACTTT.

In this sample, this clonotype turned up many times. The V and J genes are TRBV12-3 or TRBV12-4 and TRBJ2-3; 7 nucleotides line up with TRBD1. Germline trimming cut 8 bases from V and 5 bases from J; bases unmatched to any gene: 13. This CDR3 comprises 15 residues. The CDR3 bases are TGTGCCAGCTCCATCGTAGAGGGGGCTAGAGATACGCAGTATTTT. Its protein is CASSIVEGARDTQYF.

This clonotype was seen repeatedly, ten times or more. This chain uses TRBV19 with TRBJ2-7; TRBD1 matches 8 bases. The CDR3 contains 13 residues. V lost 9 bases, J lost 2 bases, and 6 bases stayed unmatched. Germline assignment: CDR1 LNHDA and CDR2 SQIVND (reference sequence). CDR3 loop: CASRDRLTYEQYF. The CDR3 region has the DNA TGTGCCAGCCGGGACAGGCTTACCTACGAGCAGTACTTC.

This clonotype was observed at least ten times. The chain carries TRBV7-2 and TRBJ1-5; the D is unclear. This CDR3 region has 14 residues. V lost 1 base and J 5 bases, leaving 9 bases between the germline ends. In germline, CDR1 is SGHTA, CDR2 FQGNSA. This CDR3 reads CASSLGLRDQPQHF. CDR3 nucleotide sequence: TGTGCCAGCAGCTTAGGGTTGCGGGATCAGCCCCAGCATTTT. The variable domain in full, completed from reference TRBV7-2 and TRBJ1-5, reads GAGVSQSPSNKVTEKGKDVELRCDPISGHTALYWYRQSLGQGLEFLIYFQGNSAPDKSGLPSDRFSAERTGGSVSTLTIQRTQQEDSAVYLCASSLGLRDQPQHFGDGTRLSIL.

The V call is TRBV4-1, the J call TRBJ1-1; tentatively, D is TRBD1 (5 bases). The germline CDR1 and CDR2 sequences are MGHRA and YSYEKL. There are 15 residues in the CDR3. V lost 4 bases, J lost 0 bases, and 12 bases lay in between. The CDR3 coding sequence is TGCGCCAGCAGCCCCGCGGACACCCTGAACACTGAAGCTTTCTTT. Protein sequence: CASSPADTLNTEAFF.

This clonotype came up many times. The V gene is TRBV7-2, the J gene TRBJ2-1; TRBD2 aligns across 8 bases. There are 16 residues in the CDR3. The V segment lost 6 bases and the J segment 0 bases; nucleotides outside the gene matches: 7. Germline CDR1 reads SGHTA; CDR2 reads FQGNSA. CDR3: CASRVISGVSYNEQFF. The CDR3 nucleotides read TGTGCCAGCAGGGTGATTAGCGGGGTCTCCTACAATGAGCAGTTCTTC.

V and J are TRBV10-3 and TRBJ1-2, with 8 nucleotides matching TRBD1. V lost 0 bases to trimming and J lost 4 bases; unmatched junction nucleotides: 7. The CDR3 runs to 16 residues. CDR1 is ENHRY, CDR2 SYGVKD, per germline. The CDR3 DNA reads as TGTGCCATCAGTGAGTCGGCAGGGGGCTACACCTATGGCTACACCTTC. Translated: CAISESAGGYTYGYTF.

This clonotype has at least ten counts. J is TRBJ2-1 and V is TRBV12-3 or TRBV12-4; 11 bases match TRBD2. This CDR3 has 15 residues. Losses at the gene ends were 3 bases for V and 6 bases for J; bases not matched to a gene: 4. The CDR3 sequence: CASSFLTSGINEQFF. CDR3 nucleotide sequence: TGTGCCAGCAGTTTCCTGACTAGCGGGATCAATGAGCAGTTCTTC.

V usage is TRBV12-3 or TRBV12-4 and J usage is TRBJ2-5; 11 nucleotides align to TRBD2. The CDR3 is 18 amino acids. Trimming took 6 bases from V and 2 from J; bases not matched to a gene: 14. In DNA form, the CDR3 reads TGTGCCAGCAGGAACCTAGGGCTACTAGCGGGAGAACAAGAGACCCAGTACTTC. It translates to CASRNLGLLAGEQETQYF.

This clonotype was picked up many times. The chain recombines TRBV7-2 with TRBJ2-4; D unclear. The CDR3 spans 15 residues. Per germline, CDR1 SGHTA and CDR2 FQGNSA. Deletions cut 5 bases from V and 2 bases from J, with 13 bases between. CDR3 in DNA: TGTGCCAGCAGCGCGGTTGGGGTATCCAAAAACATTCAGTACTTC. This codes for CASSAVGVSKNIQYF.

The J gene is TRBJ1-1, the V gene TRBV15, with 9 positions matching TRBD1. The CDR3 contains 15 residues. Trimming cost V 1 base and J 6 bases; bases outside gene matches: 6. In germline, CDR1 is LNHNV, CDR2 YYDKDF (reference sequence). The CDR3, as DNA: TGTGCCACCAGCAGAGCTCGGGACAGGGACTCTGAAGCTTTCTTT. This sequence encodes CATSRARDRDSEAFF.

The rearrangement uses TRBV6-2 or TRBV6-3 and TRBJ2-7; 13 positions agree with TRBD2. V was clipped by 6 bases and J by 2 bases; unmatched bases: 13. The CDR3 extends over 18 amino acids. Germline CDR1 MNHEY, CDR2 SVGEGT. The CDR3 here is CASSEITGLAGVTYEQYV. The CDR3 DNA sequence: TGTGCCAGCAGCGAAATCACCGGACTAGCGGGAGTTACCTACGAGCAGTACGTC.

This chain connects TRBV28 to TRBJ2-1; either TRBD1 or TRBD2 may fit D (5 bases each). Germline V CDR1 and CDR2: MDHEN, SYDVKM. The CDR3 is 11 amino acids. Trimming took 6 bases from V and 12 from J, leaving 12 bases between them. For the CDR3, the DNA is TGTGCCAGCAGCCGGGGCACGGGGCAGTTCTTC. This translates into CASSRGTGQFF.

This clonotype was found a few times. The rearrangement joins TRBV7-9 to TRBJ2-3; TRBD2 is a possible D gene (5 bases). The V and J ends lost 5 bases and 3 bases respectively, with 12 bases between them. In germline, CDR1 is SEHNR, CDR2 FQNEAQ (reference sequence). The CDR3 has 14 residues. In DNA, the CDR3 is TGTGCCAGCAGCCGACACGGGAAAACAGATACGCAGTATTTT. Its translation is CASSRHGKTDTQYF.

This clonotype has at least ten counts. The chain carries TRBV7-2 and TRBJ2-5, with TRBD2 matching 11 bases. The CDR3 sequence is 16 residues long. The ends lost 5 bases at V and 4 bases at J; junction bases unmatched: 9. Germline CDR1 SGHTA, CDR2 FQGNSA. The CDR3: CASSDPTSGRGETQYF. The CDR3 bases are TGTGCCAGCAGCGACCCTACTAGCGGGAGAGGAGAGACCCAGTACTTC.

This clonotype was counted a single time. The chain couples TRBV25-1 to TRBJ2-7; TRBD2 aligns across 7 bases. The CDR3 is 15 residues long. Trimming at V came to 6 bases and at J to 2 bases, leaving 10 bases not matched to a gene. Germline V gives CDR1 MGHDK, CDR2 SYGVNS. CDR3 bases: TGTGCCAGCAGCCCTCGGTACAGCGGGACCTACGAGCAGTACTTC. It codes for CASSPRYSGTYEQYF.

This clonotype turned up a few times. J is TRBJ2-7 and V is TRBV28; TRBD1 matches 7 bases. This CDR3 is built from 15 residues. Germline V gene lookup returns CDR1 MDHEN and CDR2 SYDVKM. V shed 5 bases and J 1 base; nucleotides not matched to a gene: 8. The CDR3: CASSPGTVKSYEQYF. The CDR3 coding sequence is TGTGCCAGCAGTCCCGGGACAGTTAAATCCTACGAGCAGTACTTC. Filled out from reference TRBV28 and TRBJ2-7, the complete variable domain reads DVKVTQSSRYLVKRTGEKVFLECVQDMDHENMFWYRQDPGLGLRLIYFSYDVKMKEKGDIPEGYSVSREKKERFSLILESASTNQTSMYLCASSPGTVKSYEQYFGPGTRLTVT.

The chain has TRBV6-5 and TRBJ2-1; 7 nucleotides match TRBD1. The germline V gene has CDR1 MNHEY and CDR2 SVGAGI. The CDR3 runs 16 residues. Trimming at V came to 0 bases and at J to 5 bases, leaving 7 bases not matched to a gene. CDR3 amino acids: CASSYSVGQLHNEQFF. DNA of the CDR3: TGTGCCAGCAGTTACTCGGTGGGACAGTTACACAATGAGCAGTTCTTC.

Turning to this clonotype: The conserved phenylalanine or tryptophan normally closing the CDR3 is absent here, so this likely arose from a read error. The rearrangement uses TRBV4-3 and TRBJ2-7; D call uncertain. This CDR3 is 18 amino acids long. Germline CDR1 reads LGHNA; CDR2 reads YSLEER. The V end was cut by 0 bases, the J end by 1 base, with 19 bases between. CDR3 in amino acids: CASSQDLSSAAQSYEQYL. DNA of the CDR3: TGCGCCAGCAGCCAAGATCTAAGCTCGGCGGCCCAGTCCTACGAGCAGTACTTA.

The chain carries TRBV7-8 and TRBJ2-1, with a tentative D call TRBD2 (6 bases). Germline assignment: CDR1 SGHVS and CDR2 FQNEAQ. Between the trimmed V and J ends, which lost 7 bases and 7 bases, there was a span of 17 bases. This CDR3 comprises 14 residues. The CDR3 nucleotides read TGTGCCAGCACCCACCGCACCGCGGGAAATGAGCAGTTCTTC. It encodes CASTHRTAGNEQFF.

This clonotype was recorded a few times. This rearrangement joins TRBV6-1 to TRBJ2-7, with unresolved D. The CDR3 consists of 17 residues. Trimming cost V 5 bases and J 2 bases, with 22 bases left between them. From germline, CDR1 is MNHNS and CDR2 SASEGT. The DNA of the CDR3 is TGTGCCAGCAGTCAACCCCGCCGTGGCGTTCAGACCTACGAGCAGTACTTC. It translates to CASSQPRRGVQTYEQYF.